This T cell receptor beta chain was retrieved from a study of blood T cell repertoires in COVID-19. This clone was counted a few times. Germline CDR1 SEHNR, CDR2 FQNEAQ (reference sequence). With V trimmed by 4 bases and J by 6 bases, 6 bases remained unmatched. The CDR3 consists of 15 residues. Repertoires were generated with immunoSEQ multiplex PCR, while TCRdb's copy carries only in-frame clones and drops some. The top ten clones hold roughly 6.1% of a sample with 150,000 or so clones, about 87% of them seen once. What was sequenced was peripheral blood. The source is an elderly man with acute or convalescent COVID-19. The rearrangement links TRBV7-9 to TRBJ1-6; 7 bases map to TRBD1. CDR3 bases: TGTGCCAGCAGCTATAAGGGACAGCCTAATTCACCCCTCCACTTT. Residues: CASSYKGQPNSPLHF.